The table lists the clone carrying this TCR beta chain with a few counts. At the DNA level, this CDR3 is encoded by other sequences in the same sample as well. The data belong to a study of blood T cell repertoires in COVID-19. Turning to the study itself: Sites in the United States, Italy and Spain provided acute and convalescent COVID-19 samples. The analysed material was cDNA or gDNA that came from T cells, B-cell-depleted T cells, or PBMCs.

V lost 3 bases and J lost 2; bases outside the gene matches: 6. CDR3 length equals 16 residues. Germline V gene data show CDR1 as MNHEY and CDR2 as SVGAGI. Original handling: The authors estimated nucleated cell counts from reference gene primer amplification. Measured with immunoSEQ multiplex PCR; TCRdb has only the in-frame clones, and not every one. V and J calls and clone size are given by that table; D and trimming were obtained from the DNA. The sample comprises some 220,000 clones, 83% of which are singletons, and around 5.5% rests with the top ten. The chain employs TRBV6-5 and TRBJ1-2; 10 positions match TRBD1. Sequencing was done on a sample of peripheral blood. The sequence was obtained from a human donor in a cohort sampled during active COVID-19. CDR3 nucleotides: TGTGCCAGCAGTTATTCTCGGACAGGGGGAAACTATGGCTACACCTTC. This translates into CASSYSRTGGNYGYTF.